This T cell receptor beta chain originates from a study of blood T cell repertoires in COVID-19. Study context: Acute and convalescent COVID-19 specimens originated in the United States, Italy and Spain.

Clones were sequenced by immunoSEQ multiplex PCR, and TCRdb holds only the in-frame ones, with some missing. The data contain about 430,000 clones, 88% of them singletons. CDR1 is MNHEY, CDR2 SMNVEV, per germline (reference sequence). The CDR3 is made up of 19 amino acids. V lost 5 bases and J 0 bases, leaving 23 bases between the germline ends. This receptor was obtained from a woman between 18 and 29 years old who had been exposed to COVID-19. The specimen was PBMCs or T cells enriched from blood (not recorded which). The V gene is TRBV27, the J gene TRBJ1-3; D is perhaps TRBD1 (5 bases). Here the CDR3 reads CASSLMPRQGPFSGNTIYF. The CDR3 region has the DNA TGTGCCAGCAGTCTTATGCCCCGCCAGGGCCCTTTCTCTGGAAACACCATATATTTT.